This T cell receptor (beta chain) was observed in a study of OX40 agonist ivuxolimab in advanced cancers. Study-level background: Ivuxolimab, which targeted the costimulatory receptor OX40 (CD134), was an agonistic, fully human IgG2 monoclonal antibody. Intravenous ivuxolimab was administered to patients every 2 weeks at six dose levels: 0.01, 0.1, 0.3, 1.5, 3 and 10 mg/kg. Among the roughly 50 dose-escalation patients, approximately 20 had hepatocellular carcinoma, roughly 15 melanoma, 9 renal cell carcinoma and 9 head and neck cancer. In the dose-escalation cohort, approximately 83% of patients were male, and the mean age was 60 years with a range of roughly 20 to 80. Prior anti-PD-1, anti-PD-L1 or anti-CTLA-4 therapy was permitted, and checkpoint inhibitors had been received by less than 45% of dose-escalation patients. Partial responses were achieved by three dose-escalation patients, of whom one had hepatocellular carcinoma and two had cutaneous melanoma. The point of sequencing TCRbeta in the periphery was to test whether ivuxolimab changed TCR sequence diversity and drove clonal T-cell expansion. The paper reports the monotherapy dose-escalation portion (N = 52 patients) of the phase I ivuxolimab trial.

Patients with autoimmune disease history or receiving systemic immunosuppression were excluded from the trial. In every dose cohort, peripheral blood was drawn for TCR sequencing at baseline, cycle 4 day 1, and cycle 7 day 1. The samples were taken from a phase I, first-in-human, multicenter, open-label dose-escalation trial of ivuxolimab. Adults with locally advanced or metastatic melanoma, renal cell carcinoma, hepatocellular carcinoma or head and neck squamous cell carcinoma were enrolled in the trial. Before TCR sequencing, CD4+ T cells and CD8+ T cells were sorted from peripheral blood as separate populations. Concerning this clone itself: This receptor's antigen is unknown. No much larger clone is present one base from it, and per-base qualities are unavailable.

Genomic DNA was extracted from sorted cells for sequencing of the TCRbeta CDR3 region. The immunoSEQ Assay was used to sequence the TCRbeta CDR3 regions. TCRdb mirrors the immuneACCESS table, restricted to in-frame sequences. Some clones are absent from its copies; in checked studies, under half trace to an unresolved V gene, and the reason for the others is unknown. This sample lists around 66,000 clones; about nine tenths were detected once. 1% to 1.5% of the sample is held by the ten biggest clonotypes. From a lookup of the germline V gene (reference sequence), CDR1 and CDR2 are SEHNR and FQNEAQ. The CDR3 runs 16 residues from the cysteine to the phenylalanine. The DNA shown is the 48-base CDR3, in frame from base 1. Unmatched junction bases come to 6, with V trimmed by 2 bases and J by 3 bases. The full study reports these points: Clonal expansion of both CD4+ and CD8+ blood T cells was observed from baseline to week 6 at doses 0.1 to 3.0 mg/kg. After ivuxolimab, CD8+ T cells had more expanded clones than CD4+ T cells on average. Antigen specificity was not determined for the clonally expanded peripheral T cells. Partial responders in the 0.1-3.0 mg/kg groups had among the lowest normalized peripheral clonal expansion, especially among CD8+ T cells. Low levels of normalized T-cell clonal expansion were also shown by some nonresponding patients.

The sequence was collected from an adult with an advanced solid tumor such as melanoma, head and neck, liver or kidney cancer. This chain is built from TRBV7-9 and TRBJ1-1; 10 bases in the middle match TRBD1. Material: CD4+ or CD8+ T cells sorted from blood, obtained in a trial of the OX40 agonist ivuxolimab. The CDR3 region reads CASSLPGQGRDTEAFF. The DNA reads TGTGCCAGCAGCTTACCGGGACAGGGGCGAGACACTGAAGCTTTCTTT.